This T cell receptor beta chain came from a study of blood T cell repertoires in COVID-19. Here immunoSEQ multiplex PCR was the method, and the copy in TCRdb shows in-frame clones only, minus some. The sample holds 250,000 to 350,000 clones; around 90% are singletons and the top ten take roughly 1.6%. V shed 1 base and J shed 6 bases, with 10 bases lying between them. Germline lookup yields CDR1 MGHRA and CDR2 YSYEKL. This CDR3 is 13 amino acids long. Across 24 US areas, participants ranged in age from about 18 to 90 years. The sequencing sample was made of PBMCs or T cells enriched from blood (not recorded which). The chain is built from TRBV4-1 and TRBJ2-7; D remains ambiguous. This receptor was identified in a young woman with acute COVID-19. This CDR3 reads CASSQGAGREQYF. In DNA, the CDR3 is TGCGCCAGCAGCCAAGGGGCAGGCCGCGAGCAGTACTTC.